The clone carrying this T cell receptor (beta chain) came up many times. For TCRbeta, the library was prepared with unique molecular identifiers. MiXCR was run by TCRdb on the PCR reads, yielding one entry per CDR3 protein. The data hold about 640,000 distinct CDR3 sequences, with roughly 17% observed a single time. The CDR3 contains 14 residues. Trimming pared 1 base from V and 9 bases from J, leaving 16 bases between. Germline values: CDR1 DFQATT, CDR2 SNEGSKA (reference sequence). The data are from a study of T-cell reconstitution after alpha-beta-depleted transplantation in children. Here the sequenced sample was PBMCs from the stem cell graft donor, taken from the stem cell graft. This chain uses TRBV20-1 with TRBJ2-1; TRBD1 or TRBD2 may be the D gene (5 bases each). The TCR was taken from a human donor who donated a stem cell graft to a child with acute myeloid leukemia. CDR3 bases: TGCAGTGCTAGAGTTCCCAGGGACGCTGGTGAGCAGTTCTTC. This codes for CSARVPRDAGEQFF.